This paragraph reports one T cell receptor beta chain. V was cut by 4 bases and J by 1 base, with 7 bases left in between. CDR3 length: 13 residues. Germline V gene sequence: CDR1 LGHDT, CDR2 YNNKEL (reference sequence). This record comes from a study of blood T cell repertoires in COVID-19. In the authors' methods: Reference gene primers were amplified, and this amplification served to estimate nucleated cell counts. TCRdb's table, derived via immunoSEQ multiplex PCR, lists solely in-frame clones and lacks some. Clone size and V and J calls were adopted from that table, with D and trimming inferred from the DNA. The table has roughly 59,000 clones, roughly 81% seen once.

Sequences were obtained from peripheral blood. This receptor was taken from a man aged 80 or over with acute or convalescent COVID-19. The chain recombines TRBV3-1 (or the pseudogene TRBV3-2) with TRBJ1-1; TRBD1 is a possible D gene (6 bases). The CDR3 coding sequence is TGTGCCAGCAGCCGAGGGGGGAACACTGAAGCTTTCTTT. Its translation is CASSRGGNTEAFF.